These T cell receptor beta chains were read from a single sample in a study of cytomegalovirus exposure and HLA in healthy donors. Clones were read by immunoSEQ multiplex PCR, and TCRdb kept only the in-frame ones, dropping some. This table holds some 99,000 clones, roughly three quarters found once. The sample was PBMCs. These receptors all come from a man aged 40-55 years in good health and CMV-seronegative. CDR3s include the opening cysteine and the closing phenylalanine or tryptophan. D genes are given only for firm matches. Not all rows give a size; the values are once, few, many and, for expanded clones, a class.

abundance | j_gene | d_gene | v_gene | CDR3aa | CDR3nt
once | TRBJ2-2 | TRBD1 | TRBV4-2 | CASSQQTGLGTGELFF | TGTGCCAGCAGCCAACAGACAGGGTTGGGAACCGGGGAGCTGTTTTTT
NA | TRBJ2-1 | TRBD2 | TRBV7-8 | CASSSREVKTSGRVDEQFF | TGTGCCAGCAGCTCAAGAGAAGTCAAGACTAGCGGGAGGGTGGATGAGCAGTTCTTC
NA | TRBJ1-2 | NA | TRBV5-1 | CASSLVGALGYTF | TGCGCCAGCAGCTTGGTAGGGGCCCTGGGCTACACCTTC
NA | TRBJ2-7 | TRBD2 | TRBV7-2 | CASSLVIQREPNEQYF | TGTGCCAGCAGCTTAGTAATCCAGCGGGAGCCCAACGAGCAGTACTTC
NA | TRBJ1-4 | NA | TRBV6-5 | CASGILRAGGEKLFF | TGTGCCAGCGGGATTCTCAGGGCCGGCGGTGAAAAACTGTTTTTT
NA | TRBJ1-3 | NA | TRBV6-1 | CASNPGTSGNTIYF | TGTGCCAGCAATCCAGGGACTTCAGGAAACACCATATATTTT
NA | TRBJ2-7 | NA | TRBV28 | CASSESGVYEQYF | TGTGCCAGCAGCGAGTCAGGTGTCTACGAGCAGTACTTC
NA | TRBJ2-1 | NA | TRBV7-9 | CASSNLANEQFF | TGTGCCAGCAGCAACCTAGCAAATGAGCAGTTCTTC
NA | TRBJ1-4 | NA | TRBV28 | CASSSRGERPNEKLFF | TGTGCCAGCAGTTCCCGGGGAGAGAGACCTAATGAAAAACTGTTTTTT
NA | TRBJ1-1 | TRBD1 | TRBV30 | CAWSADRVGVNTEAFF | TGTGCCTGGAGTGCCGACAGGGTCGGAGTGAACACTGAAGCTTTCTTT
NA | TRBJ1-5 | NA | TRBV7-2 | CASSLTITQPQHF | TGTGCCAGCAGCCTCACAATAACTCAGCCCCAGCATTTT
NA | TRBJ2-3 | NA | TRBV21-1 | CASSKAPRQYF | TGTGCCAGCAGCAAAGCCCCTAGGCAGTATTTT
once | TRBJ1-2 | NA | TRBV6-5 | CASSADGATDGYTF | TGTGCCAGCAGTGCTGATGGGGCTACCGATGGCTACACCTTC
NA | TRBJ2-4 | NA | TRBV28 | CASSPSSTALLAKNIQYF | TGTGCCAGCAGTCCATCCTCGACAGCCCTCCTAGCCAAAAACATTCAGTACTTC
NA | TRBJ2-7 | TRBD2 | TRBV27 | CASSYGTSGDEQYF | TGTGCCAGCTCATACGGGACTAGCGGGGACGAGCAGTACTTC
NA | TRBJ2-3 | NA | TRBV19 | CASSHRGLGTDTQYF | TGTGCCAGTAGCCATCGGGGGTTGGGCACAGATACGCAGTATTTT
NA | TRBJ1-1 | NA | TRBV19 | CASSFSQIPNTEAFF | TGTGCCAGTAGTTTTTCTCAGATTCCGAACACTGAAGCTTTCTTT
NA | TRBJ1-1 | NA | TRBV4-1 | CASSPSDSQNTEAFF | TGCGCCAGCAGCCCTTCGGACTCTCAGAACACTGAAGCTTTCTTT
NA | TRBJ1-5 | NA | TRBV9 | CASSGGLGQPQHF | TGTGCCAGCAGCGGGGGGCTAGGACAGCCCCAGCATTTT
NA | TRBJ1-2 | NA | TRBV7-9 | CSSSSLAFPTYGYTF | TGTTCCAGCAGCTCGTTAGCATTCCCCACCTATGGCTACACCTTC
NA | TRBJ2-1 | NA | TRBV19 | CASSIREMGNEQFF | TGTGCCAGTAGTATTCGGGAGATGGGCAATGAGCAGTTCTTC
NA | TRBJ1-4 | TRBD1 | TRBV4-2 | CASSQGQGAGKLFF | TGTGCCAGCAGCCAAGGACAGGGTGCGGGAAAACTGTTTTTT
NA | TRBJ2-3 | TRBD2 | TRBV2 | CASRRGTSGDTDTQYF | TGTGCCAGCAGGAGGGGGACTAGCGGGGACACAGATACGCAGTATTTT
few | TRBJ2-1 | NA | TRBV27 | CASKMAGSYNEQFF | TGTGCCAGCAAGATGGCGGGATCATACAATGAGCAGTTCTTC
NA | TRBJ1-6 | TRBD1 | TRBV2 | CASSERTGGSSLHF | TGTGCCAGCAGTGAGAGGACAGGGGGCTCATCCCTCCACTTT
few | TRBJ2-2 | TRBD2 | TRBV7-2 | CASSLVAGEGVAGELFF | TGTGCCAGCAGCTTAGTAGCGGGAGAGGGGGTGGCCGGGGAGCTGTTTTTT
once | TRBJ1-4 | NA | TRBV5-5 | CASSLERGTSGEKLFF | TGTGCCAGCAGCTTGGAGAGGGGGACCTCGGGTGAAAAACTGTTTTTT
NA | TRBJ2-3 | TRBD2 | TRBV28 | CASSPPAAGVIPDTQYF | TGTGCCAGCAGTCCTCCCGCAGCGGGAGTTATCCCAGATACGCAGTATTTT
NA | TRBJ1-1 | TRBD1 | TRBV10-1 | CASSNTGGTEAFF | TGCGCCAGCAGTAACACAGGGGGCACTGAAGCTTTCTTT
NA | TRBJ2-7 | TRBD1 | TRBV19 | CASSRTRTGTYEQYF | TGTGCCAGTAGTCGAACCAGGACAGGTACTTACGAGCAGTACTTC
few | TRBJ1-5 | TRBD1 | TRBV2 | CASSFTGGWNQPQHF | TGTGCCAGCAGTTTTACAGGGGGCTGGAATCAGCCCCAGCATTTT
NA | TRBJ1-1 | NA | TRBV6-1 | CASSALQGNTEAFF | TGTGCCAGCAGCGCCCTACAGGGAAACACTGAAGCTTTCTTT
NA | TRBJ1-5 | NA | TRBV28 | CASSLIPGSNQPQHF | TGTGCCAGCAGTTTAATACCCGGTAGCAATCAGCCCCAGCATTTT
NA | TRBJ2-2 | NA | TRBV9 | CASSVDGGLNTGELFF | TGTGCCAGCAGCGTAGACGGGGGGCTCAACACCGGGGAGCTGTTTTTT
NA | TRBJ2-7 | TRBD1 | TRBV28 | CASQTGGLSYEQYF | TGTGCCAGCCAAACAGGGGGTTTATCCTACGAGCAGTACTTC
once | TRBJ1-5 | TRBD1 | TRBV4-2 | CASSQGEQGNQPQHF | TGTGCCAGCAGCCAAGGTGAACAGGGGAATCAGCCCCAGCATTTT
once | TRBJ2-7 | TRBD2 | TRBV7-9 | CSSSLPTSAKPYEQYF | TGTTCCAGCAGCCTCCCGACTAGCGCGAAGCCCTACGAGCAGTACTTC
NA | TRBJ2-2 | NA | TRBV30 | CAWSIPANTGELFF | TGTGCCTGGAGTATTCCCGCGAACACCGGGGAGCTGTTTTTT
NA | TRBJ2-1 | NA | TRBV9 | CASSRGFDEQFF | TGTGCCAGCAGCCGGGGGTTCGATGAGCAGTTCTTC
NA | TRBJ2-2 | TRBD2 | TRBV5-6 | CASSLELLAGGANTGELFF | TGTGCCAGCAGCTTGGAGCTACTAGCGGGGGGCGCGAACACCGGGGAGCTGTTTTTT
NA | TRBJ2-5 | NA | TRBV6-5 | CASKEEFQETQYF | TGTGCCAGCAAGGAGGAGTTTCAAGAGACCCAGTACTTC
NA | TRBJ2-1 | NA | TRBV5-1 | CASSLSGGHYNEQFF | TGCGCCAGCAGCTTGTCTGGGGGCCACTACAATGAGCAGTTCTTC
NA | TRBJ1-3 | NA | TRBV14 | CASSTTGNTIYF | TGTGCCAGCAGCACTACGGGAAACACCATATATTTT
NA | TRBJ2-2 | TRBD1 | TRBV4-3 | CASSLGTDTGELFF | TGCGCCAGCAGCCTCGGGACAGACACCGGGGAGCTGTTTTTT
NA | TRBJ2-7 | TRBD2 | TRBV5-1 | CASSLEGTRSGEQYF | TGCGCCAGCAGCTTGGAAGGGACTAGATCAGGCGAGCAGTACTTC
NA | TRBJ2-7 | NA | TRBV5-4 | CASSGAGNEQYF | TGTGCCAGCAGCGGGGCGGGAAACGAGCAGTACTTC
NA | TRBJ1-1 | NA | TRBV30 | CALGTGTINTEAFF | TGTGCCTTGGGGACCGGGACAATAAACACTGAAGCTTTCTTT
NA | TRBJ2-7 | NA | TRBV14 | CASSQSETDVYEQYF | TGTGCCAGCAGCCAAAGCGAGACAGATGTCTACGAGCAGTACTTC
NA | TRBJ2-1 | TRBD2 | TRBV30 | CAFLSGRSYNEQFF | TGTGCCTTCCTTAGCGGGAGATCCTACAATGAGCAGTTCTTC
NA | TRBJ2-1 | NA | TRBV6-4 | CASSDSFRVAYNEQFF | TGTGCCAGCAGTGACTCTTTCAGGGTCGCCTACAATGAGCAGTTCTTC